Presented here are 6 T cell receptor beta chains from one specimen sequenced in a study of stem cell transplantation in POMP-related autoinflammatory disease. Libraries were prepared by immunoSEQ multiplex PCR; TCRdb keeps only in-frame clonotypes and omits some of them. The profile shows about 32,000 clones, 70% to 90% of them singletons. Sequenced material: CD4+ T cells from PBMCs, taken before stem cell transplantation. These receptors originate from a human donor with POMP-related autoinflammation and immune dysregulation (PRAID).

V usage is TRBV6-1 and J usage is TRBJ1-4; 11 bases align to TRBD1. J lost 10 bases, V lost 6 bases, and 7 bases had no gene match. Germline lookup yields CDR1 MNHNS and CDR2 SASEGT. The CDR3 sequence is 14 residues long. Here the CDR3 DNA reads TGTGCCAGCAGCCACCGGGACAGGGGGGGAAAACTGTTTTTT. Its translation is CASSHRDRGGKLFF.

The rearrangement links TRBV6-6 to TRBJ1-4; TRBD1 aligns across 8 bases. Germline loops: CDR1 MNHNY, CDR2 SVGAGI (reference sequence). The CDR3 contains 14 residues. V trimming: 6 bases; J trimming: 8 bases; junction bases outside the gene matches: 8. The CDR3 here is CASSSRQGSEKLFF. CDR3 DNA: TGTGCCAGCAGCTCGAGACAGGGGAGCGAAAAACTGTTTTTT.

This sequence joins TRBV6-5 and TRBJ2-7, with a weak D call TRBD1 (5 bases). Germline V gene sequence: CDR1 MNHEY, CDR2 SVGAGI. V dropped 0 bases and J dropped 0 bases, with 9 bases sitting between them. This CDR3 is 15 amino acids long. The CDR3 DNA is TGTGCCAGCAGTTACTCGAGCGACAGCTCCTACGAGCAGTACTTC. Amino acid sequence: CASSYSSDSSYEQYF.

The chain recombines TRBV5-1 with TRBJ2-3; 13 positions agree with TRBD2. With V trimmed by 1 base and J by 4 bases, 0 bases remained unmatched. The CDR3 covers 15 residues. Germline V lookup: CDR1 SGHRS, CDR2 YFSETQ. The DNA for the CDR3 is TGCGCCAGCAGCTTGACTAGCGGGAGGGCAGATACGCAGTATTTT. Translating it yields CASSLTSGRADTQYF.

The chain links TRBV4-2 to TRBJ2-5, with D possibly called TRBD1 or TRBD2 (5 bases each). This CDR3 is built from 14 residues. Germline V gene sequence: CDR1 LGHNA, CDR2 YNFKEQ. Trimming pared 0 bases from V and 5 bases from J, leaving 10 bases between. The CDR3 DNA follows: TGTGCCAGCAGCCAAGAGCTAGCAGGGGAGACCCAGTACTTC. Translation: CASSQELAGETQYF.

V is TRBV6-1 and J is TRBJ2-7; D perhaps matches TRBD2 (5 bases). The CDR3 totals 12 residues. The germline V gene has CDR1 MNHNS and CDR2 SASEGT. V was cut by 3 bases and J by 9 bases, with 12 bases left in between. CDR3 region: CASSDTGKGQYF. CDR3 bases: TGTGCCAGCAGTGATACGGGGAAGGGGCAGTACTTC.